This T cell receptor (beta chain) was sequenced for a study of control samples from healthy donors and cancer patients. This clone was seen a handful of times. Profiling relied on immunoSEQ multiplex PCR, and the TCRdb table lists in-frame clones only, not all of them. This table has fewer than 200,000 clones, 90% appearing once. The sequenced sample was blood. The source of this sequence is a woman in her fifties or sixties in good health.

The CDR3 bases are TGTGCCAGCAGCCAAGCATTGGGGTTAGGTACCGGGGAGCTGTTTTTT. Its translation is CASSQALGLGTGELFF. The chain employs TRBV14 and TRBJ2-2; D is ambiguous. V was clipped by 1 base and J by 5 bases, with 14 bases between them. CDR3 length: 16 residues. CDR1 is SGHDN, CDR2 FVKESK, per germline.